Below, 10 T cell receptor beta chains from the same sample are listed, as sequenced in a study of molecular identifiers for immune sequencing clone quantification. One entry per CDR3 protein, called by TCRdb with MiXCR from the PCR reads. The repertoire consists of roughly 300,000 distinct CDR3 sequences, with roughly 24% occurring once and the leading ten covering 0.7% to 0.95%. The sequencing sample was made of naive CD8+ T cells from blood, with Jurkat cell RNA spiked in. Subset meaning: FACS-sorted CD8+CD4-CCR7+CD45RA+ naive T cells. The receptors derive from a human donor in good health. Some libraries in this study had Jurkat cell RNA spiked in.

This clonotype was observed a handful of times. The rearrangement links TRBV6-5 to TRBJ2-7, with TRBD1 identical over 7 bases. After removal of 6 bases from V and 5 bases from J, the junction contained 10 bases not matched to a gene. The CDR3 consists of 14 residues. From germline, CDR1 is MNHEY and CDR2 SVGAGI. In DNA, the CDR3 is TGTGCCAGCAGAGACCTGACAGGGTTCCACGAGCAGTACTTC. Its translation: CASRDLTGFHEQYF.

Details on this clonotype: A read error may account for a junction end that differs from germline. The gene calls are TRBV27 and TRBJ1-1, with TRBD1 as a possible D gene (5 bases). This CDR3 comprises 14 residues. Germline V gene data show CDR1 as MNHEY and CDR2 as SMNVEV (reference sequence). The CDR3 is CASSVTGLNTVAFF. In DNA, the CDR3 is TGTGCCAGCAGTGTTACAGGCCTGAACACTGTAGCTTTCTTT.

In its sample, this clonotype was seen many times. The V and J genes are TRBV29-1 and TRBJ2-5, with D possibly being TRBD1 (6 bases). The V gene lost 7 bases and the J gene lost 1 base, with 13 bases spanning the gap. The CDR3 extends over 13 amino acids. Per germline, CDR1 SQVTM and CDR2 ANQGSEA. The CDR3 loop is CSARDTSQETQYF. CDR3 DNA: TGCAGCGCCCGGGACACCTCCCAAGAGACCCAGTACTTC.

CDR3 coding DNA: TGCAGTGCTAGAGATTGGGATAACGCCTACAATGAGCAGTTCTTC. Its translation: CSARDWDNAYNEQFF. V is TRBV20-1 and J is TRBJ2-1; the D is unclear. Trimming removed 0 bases from V and 2 bases from J, with 11 bases in between. In germline, CDR1 is DFQATT, CDR2 SNEGSKA (reference sequence). This CDR3 comprises 15 residues.

This clonotype was counted between two and nine times. The chain employs TRBV6-2 or TRBV6-3 and TRBJ2-7; D assignment may be TRBD1 or TRBD2 (5 bases each). Germline loops: CDR1 MNHEY, CDR2 SVGEGT. V shed 2 bases and J shed 3 bases, with 14 bases lying between them. This CDR3 has 15 residues. Here the CDR3 DNA reads TGTGCCAGCAGTTACGTCCCGGGACGCAACTACGAGCAGTACTTC. Residues: CASSYVPGRNYEQYF.

CDR3 in DNA: TGTGCCAGCAGGTGGGGAGGGTACGACACTGAAGCTTTCTTT. Its translation is CASRWGGYDTEAFF. The chain combines TRBV6-1 with TRBJ1-1; no clear D. The CDR3 loop spans 14 amino acids. Germline V CDR1 and CDR2: MNHNS, SASEGT. The ends were cut back, 6 bases at V and 3 bases at J, with 14 bases in the middle.

This clonotype was seen only a few times. The chain employs TRBV19 and TRBJ2-1; 8 nucleotides agree with TRBD2. With V trimmed by 10 bases and J by 2 bases, 10 bases remained unmatched. Germline CDR1 and CDR2: LNHDA and SQIVND (reference sequence). The CDR3 contains 15 residues. The DNA for the CDR3 is TGTGCCACACAAGCGGGGGACCCAACCTACAATGAGCAGTTCTTC. This encodes CATQAGDPTYNEQFF.

The chain recombines TRBV27 with TRBJ2-3, with TRBD2 matching 10 bases. Trimming took 6 bases from V and 1 from J; bases not matched to a gene: 13. CDR3 length equals 18 residues. Germline loops: CDR1 MNHEY, CDR2 SMNVEV (reference sequence). The CDR3 loop is CASRLERGGQVGTDTQYF. CDR3 coding DNA: TGTGCCAGCAGGCTGGAGCGGGGGGGCCAAGTTGGCACAGATACGCAGTATTTT.

Worth noting for this clonotype: This clone may be a read error of a much larger clone one base away. The J gene is TRBJ2-3, the V gene TRBV7-9; 9 positions match TRBD1. The CDR3 is 16 residues long. Germline lookup yields CDR1 SEHNR and CDR2 FQNEAQ (reference sequence). Trimming at V came to 5 bases and at J to 7 bases, leaving 13 bases not matched to a gene. The CDR3 nucleotides read TGTGCCAGCAGCCTGGAACAGGGGGCCCGACGTTATACGCAGTATTTT. This sequence encodes CASSLEQGARRYTQYF.

The chain recombines TRBV3-1 with TRBJ2-1; D may be TRBD1 (6 bases). V was clipped by 1 base and J by 3 bases, with 16 bases between them. The germline V gene has CDR1 LGHDT and CDR2 YNNKEL (reference sequence). The CDR3 contains 17 residues. CDR3 DNA sequence: TGTGCCAGCAGCCAAGGGGCTTCAGGGGCGATCTACAATGAGCAGTTCTTC. This gives the protein CASSQGASGAIYNEQFF.